This entry features one T cell receptor (beta chain) sequence. The data were produced by immunoSEQ multiplex PCR, yet TCRdb's version contains in-frame clones alone and is incomplete. The repertoire holds hundreds of thousands of clones, with roughly 88% as singletons. The sample comes from a study of cytomegalovirus exposure and HLA in healthy donors. J lost 5 bases, V lost 5 bases, and 8 bases had no gene match. CDR1 is SSHAT, CDR2 FNYEAQ, per germline (reference sequence). There are 15 residues in the CDR3. The sequence was obtained from a woman in her late teens or twenties in good health and CMV-seronegative. This sequence joins TRBV7-7 and TRBJ2-1, with 8 positions matching TRBD1. Sequenced sample: PBMCs. The CDR3 is CASSPGTGYHNEQFF. The CDR3 bases are TGTGCCAGCAGCCCCGGGACAGGCTACCACAATGAGCAGTTCTTC. The complete variable domain, with remaining parts taken from reference TRBV7-7 and TRBJ2-1, reads GAGVSQSPRYKVTKRGQDVTLRCDPISSHATLYWYQQALGQGPEFLTYFNYEAQPDKSGLPSDRFSAERPEGSISTLTIQRTEQRDSAMYRCASSPGTGYHNEQFFGPGTRLTVL.